Listed below are T cell receptor beta chains from one sample, sequenced in a study of response to subunit inactivated influenza vaccine. TCRdb called the RT-PCR reads again in MiXCR, with one record for every CDR3 protein. Of about half a million distinct CDR3 sequences in the sample, less than 30% were seen once. The material was CD4+ T cells sorted from PBMCs, obtained more than 4 days after vaccination. These TCRs come from a man aged 50-60 years who received an inactivated influenza vaccine. CDR3s include the opening cysteine and the closing phenylalanine or tryptophan. A D gene is named only where the DNA matches it firmly. Expanded clones are given a class, and other clones once, few, many or no size at all.

v_gene: TRBV6-2/TRBV6-3
j_gene: TRBJ2-3
abundance: NA
d_gene: NA
CDR3aa: CASSYSSSRGIGATQYF
CDR3nt: TGTGCCAGCAGTTACTCGAGCTCCAGAGGGATCGGAGCCACGCAGTATTTT

v_gene: TRBV5-1
j_gene: TRBJ2-7
abundance: few
d_gene: NA
CDR3aa: CASSLGQINEQYF
CDR3nt: TGCGCCAGCAGCTTGGGACAGATTAACGAGCAGTACTTC

v_gene: TRBV4-1
j_gene: TRBJ2-3
abundance: NA
d_gene: TRBD2
CDR3aa: CASSQDQRAGGTDTQYF
CDR3nt: TGCGCCAGCAGCCAAGATCAACGAGCGGGGGGCACAGATACGCAGTATTTT

v_gene: TRBV28
j_gene: TRBJ1-5
abundance: NA
d_gene: NA
CDR3aa: CASSTAGANTQPQHF
CDR3nt: TGTGCCAGCAGTACCGCAGGGGCAAATACTCAGCCCCAGCATTTT

v_gene: TRBV20-1
j_gene: TRBJ2-2
abundance: many
d_gene: NA
CDR3aa: CSARTANTGELFF
CDR3nt: TGCAGTGCGCGGACAGCGAACACCGGGGAGCTGTTTTTT

v_gene: TRBV25-1
j_gene: TRBJ2-4
abundance: NA
d_gene: TRBD1
CDR3aa: CASSESTPTGYADKNIQYF
CDR3nt: TGTGCCAGCAGTGAATCCACCCCGACAGGGTATGCCGACAAAAACATTCAGTACTTC

v_gene: TRBV6-1
j_gene: TRBJ2-1
abundance: once
d_gene: TRBD1
CDR3aa: CASSEWTGDNEQFF
CDR3nt: TGTGCCAGCAGTGAATGGACAGGGGATAATGAGCAGTTCTTC

v_gene: TRBV12-3/TRBV12-4
j_gene: TRBJ2-3
abundance: few
d_gene: TRBD2
CDR3aa: CASSLSAASGRADTQYF
CDR3nt: TGTGCCAGCAGTTTAAGCGCGGCTAGCGGGAGGGCAGATACGCAGTATTTT

v_gene: TRBV5-1
j_gene: TRBJ2-3
abundance: few
d_gene: TRBD1
CDR3aa: CASSLGTGWATDTQYF
CDR3nt: TGCGCCAGCAGCCTAGGGACAGGGTGGGCCACAGATACGCAGTATTTT

v_gene: TRBV15
j_gene: TRBJ2-7
abundance: NA
d_gene: TRBD1
CDR3aa: CATSRGTGVGLEQYF
CDR3nt: TGTGCCACCAGCAGAGGAACAGGGGTGGGGCTCGAGCAGTACTTC

v_gene: TRBV6-1
j_gene: TRBJ2-7
abundance: NA
d_gene: TRBD2
CDR3aa: CATRRTSGPYEQYF
CDR3nt: TGTGCCACCCGACGGACTAGCGGCCCCTACGAGCAGTACTTC

v_gene: TRBV12-3/TRBV12-4
j_gene: TRBJ2-2
abundance: few
d_gene: NA
CDR3aa: CASSPWSSGGELFF
CDR3nt: TGTGCCAGCAGTCCGTGGTCGTCTGGCGGGGAGCTGTTTTTT